A selection of T cell receptor beta chains follows, all from one sample in a study of CD8+CD57+ T cells in acquired aplastic anemia. TCRdb redid the calling of the reads with MiXCR, one entry per CDR3 protein. The sample contains fewer than 85,000 distinct CDR3 sequences, about 70% of which appear only once. Specimen: sorted CD4+, CD8+, or CD8+CD57+ T cells (not recorded which) from PBMCs. The receptors come from a human donor with aplastic anemia. The CDR3 runs from the conserved cysteine through the conserved F or W. Each record gives: J gene, D gene, V gene, clone size, CDR3 DNA, CDR3 protein. D genes are given only for firm matches. Clone size, where shown, is once, few, many, or a class for clones that have expanded.

J: TRBJ2-1
D: -
V: TRBV6-2/TRBV6-3
size: many
DNA: TGTGCCAGCAGCGGGACTTTGCCCTACAATGAGCAGTTCTTC
CDR3: CASSGTLPYNEQFF

J: TRBJ2-5
D: TRBD2
V: TRBV2
size: few
DNA: TGTGCCAGCAGTGCGGCGGGGGGTGCAGTGACCCAGTACTTC
CDR3: CASSAAGGAVTQYF

J: TRBJ2-5
D: -
V: TRBV7-3
size: -
DNA: TGTGCCAGCAGTCCGAATGGTCGGACAGAGACCCAGTACTTC
CDR3: CASSPNGRTETQYF

J: TRBJ1-5
D: -
V: TRBV2
size: -
DNA: TGTGCCAGCAAACTAGGGGATGGCAATCAGCCCCAGCATTTT
CDR3: CASKLGDGNQPQHF

J: TRBJ1-2
D: TRBD1
V: TRBV6-2/TRBV6-3
size: many
DNA: TGTGCCAGCAGTCGCAGGGGGCGCGATGGCTACACCTTC
CDR3: CASSRRGRDGYTF

J: TRBJ2-7
D: -
V: TRBV2
size: few
DNA: TGTGCCAGCAGTGTTAGTCGGGACGGCCGGGACGAGCAGTACTTC
CDR3: CASSVSRDGRDEQYF

J: TRBJ2-1
D: TRBD2
V: TRBV7-6
size: -
DNA: TGTGCCAGCAGCTTAGTCACTAGCGGGACCTACAATGAGCAGTTCTTC
CDR3: CASSLVTSGTYNEQFF

J: TRBJ1-4
D: TRBD1
V: TRBV12-3/TRBV12-4
size: -
DNA: TGTGCCAGCAGTTTTGGGGACAGGGGTAATGAAAAACTGTTTTTT
CDR3: CASSFGDRGNEKLFF

J: TRBJ1-1
D: -
V: TRBV20-1
size: -
DNA: TGCAGTGCTCGTATCGGGCTCCAAGGCGCTGAAGCTTTCTTT
CDR3: CSARIGLQGAEAFF

J: TRBJ1-6
D: TRBD1
V: TRBV11-1
size: -
DNA: TGTGCCAGCAGCGCCCTTAGGTTCAGGGGGGATTCACCCCTCCACTTT
CDR3: CASSALRFRGDSPLHF

J: TRBJ2-1
D: -
V: TRBV11-2
size: -
DNA: TGTGCCAGCAGCTTGTTGGGCGGAGGCGCTACCATTTACAATGAGCAGTTCTTC
CDR3: CASSLLGGGATIYNEQFF

J: TRBJ1-6
D: -
V: TRBV2
size: few
DNA: TGTGCCAGCAGTGGACAGCAAAATTCACCCCTCCACTTT
CDR3: CASSGQQNSPLHF

J: TRBJ2-1
D: -
V: TRBV7-8
size: -
DNA: TGTGCCAGCAGCCGCCGGACTTACAATGAGCAGTTCTTC
CDR3: CASSRRTYNEQFF

J: TRBJ1-2
D: -
V: TRBV10-3
size: -
DNA: TGTGCCATCACCGGACCGACCGTCGGCTATGGCTACACCTTC
CDR3: CAITGPTVGYGYTF

J: TRBJ2-5
D: -
V: TRBV20-1
size: -
DNA: TGCAGTGCTAGAGGTATAAGCGGGCCTACGCAAGAGACCCAGTACTTC
CDR3: CSARGISGPTQETQYF

J: TRBJ2-7
D: TRBD2
V: TRBV10-3
size: -
DNA: TGTGCCATCAGTGAGTCGGAGACTAGCCCCTACGAGCAGTACTTC
CDR3: CAISESETSPYEQYF

J: TRBJ1-5
D: -
V: TRBV2
size: many
DNA: TGTGCCAGCAGCATATCTGTTAGCAATCAGCCCCAGCATTTT
CDR3: CASSISVSNQPQHF

J: TRBJ2-1
D: TRBD1
V: TRBV24-1
size: -
DNA: TGTGCCACTCAACAGGGGGCTGGCTACAATGAGCAGTTCTTC
CDR3: CATQQGAGYNEQFF

J: TRBJ2-7
D: -
V: TRBV27
size: -
DNA: TGTGCCAGCACTAAGGGATCCAGCGGCCTGGCCGAGCAGTACTTC
CDR3: CASTKGSSGLAEQYF

J: TRBJ1-1
D: -
V: TRBV29-1
size: -
DNA: TGCAGCGTTGACCCGAGGGGGGCGAACACTGAAGCTTTCTTT
CDR3: CSVDPRGANTEAFF

J: TRBJ2-7
D: TRBD2
V: TRBV2
size: once
DNA: TGTGCCAGCAGCCTTGACGGGACTAGCGTCGAGCAGTACTTC
CDR3: CASSLDGTSVEQYF

J: TRBJ2-1
D: TRBD2
V: TRBV20-1
size: once
DNA: TGCAGTGCTAGAGAACTAGCGGTTTCTAATGAGCAGTTCTTC
CDR3: CSARELAVSNEQFF

J: TRBJ1-2
D: -
V: TRBV7-9
size: -
DNA: TGTGCCAGCAGTCAAGACGGGACGAGCTATGGCTACACCTTC
CDR3: CASSQDGTSYGYTF

J: TRBJ1-6
D: -
V: TRBV19
size: -
DNA: TGTGCCAGTACACCCTCGGGATCCGTAAATTCACCCCTCCACTTT
CDR3: CASTPSGSVNSPLHF

J: TRBJ2-1
D: -
V: TRBV15
size: -
DNA: TGTGCCACCAGCAGAGACTCAGGACCCGGCTACAATGAGCGGTTCTTC
CDR3: CATSRDSGPGYNERFF

J: TRBJ2-3
D: -
V: TRBV12-3/TRBV12-4
size: -
DNA: TGTGCCAGCAGTTTGGATCTGTCAGATACGCAGTATTTT
CDR3: CASSLDLSDTQYF

J: TRBJ1-2
D: -
V: TRBV2
size: once
DNA: TGTGCCAGCACCCCCCAAAGTTGGCAGGTCTATGGCTACACCTTC
CDR3: CASTPQSWQVYGYTF

J: TRBJ1-6
D: TRBD1
V: TRBV20-1
size: once
DNA: TGCAGTGCTGCCCGGGACAGGGGGCTAGGTTCACCCCTCCACTTT
CDR3: CSAARDRGLGSPLHF

J: TRBJ2-7
D: -
V: TRBV25-1
size: -
DNA: TGTGCCAGCAGCCAATCGGGGCCCGAGCAGTACTTC
CDR3: CASSQSGPEQYF

J: TRBJ2-1
D: -
V: TRBV13
size: many
DNA: TGTGCCAGCGCCTTAGCGGACTCCTACAATGAGCAGTTCTTC
CDR3: CASALADSYNEQFF

J: TRBJ2-5
D: -
V: TRBV10-3
size: -
DNA: TGTGCCATCAGTGTGACGGAACAAGAGACCCAGTACTTC
CDR3: CAISVTEQETQYF

J: TRBJ2-7
D: -
V: TRBV10-3
size: once
DNA: TGTGCCACAGTTACCGGGCCGCGCGGAGACGAGCAGTACTTC
CDR3: CATVTGPRGDEQYF

J: TRBJ2-5
D: TRBD1
V: TRBV5-1
size: -
DNA: TGCGCCAGCAGCCACGCGCCGGGACAGGGTACATCCCAAGAGACCCAGTACTTC
CDR3: CASSHAPGQGTSQETQYF

J: TRBJ2-3
D: TRBD1
V: TRBV2
size: -
DNA: TGTGCCAGCAGGGCCGACAGGGGGGTTACGCAGTATTTT
CDR3: CASRADRGVTQYF

J: TRBJ2-7
D: -
V: TRBV7-9
size: few
DNA: TGTGCCAGCAGGCTAACAGGGAACGAGCAGTACTTC
CDR3: CASRLTGNEQYF

J: TRBJ1-1
D: -
V: TRBV27
size: -
DNA: TGTGCCAGCAGTTTAACAGCCTCCACCCAAGCTTTCTTT
CDR3: CASSLTASTQAFF